Listed below are T cell receptor beta chains from one sample, sequenced in a study of blood T cell repertoires in COVID-19. The protocol was immunoSEQ multiplex PCR, while the TCRdb copy is restricted to in-frame clones and leaves out a portion. The table shows more than 250,000 clones, with about 89% occurring only once. Sequencing was done on a sample of PBMCs or T cells enriched from blood (not recorded which). These TCRs come from a woman in her 30s who had recovered from COVID-19. The CDR3 runs from the conserved cysteine through the conserved F or W. The D gene is left open where the match is weak. Where a row states a size, it is once, few, many or the class of an expanded clone; other rows omit it.

v_call	j_call	clone_size	d_call	cdr3_aa	cdr3_nt
TRBV5-4	TRBJ1-1	-	TRBD1	CASSPGQPNTEAFF	TGTGCCAGCAGCCCGGGACAGCCGAACACTGAAGCTTTCTTT
TRBV19	TRBJ2-1	-	TRBD2	CASSRSGLAYNEQFF	TGTGCCAGTAGTAGATCGGGACTAGCTTACAATGAGCAGTTCTTC
TRBV19	TRBJ2-7	-	-	CASSIDNGLNYEQYF	TGTGCCAGTAGTATAGATAACGGACTCAATTACGAGCAGTACTTC
TRBV29-1	TRBJ2-3	once	-	CSVKQQGGMADTQYF	TGCAGCGTGAAACAACAGGGGGGGATGGCAGATACGCAGTATTTT
TRBV11-2	TRBJ2-2	-	TRBD1	CASSSHRTGANTGELFF	TGTGCCAGCAGCAGCCATCGGACAGGGGCAAACACCGGGGAGCTGTTTTTT
TRBV2	TRBJ1-6	-	TRBD1	CASSEQGEYSPLHF	TGTGCCAGCAGTGAACAGGGGGAATATTCACCCCTCCACTTT
TRBV19	TRBJ2-3	-	TRBD1	CASSIVGQGAGDTQYF	TGTGCCAGTAGTATAGTGGGACAGGGGGCCGGAGATACGCAGTATTTT
TRBV11-2	TRBJ2-1	-	TRBD1	CASSLPSGTGGYNEQFF	TGTGCCAGCAGCTTACCTTCCGGGACAGGGGGATACAATGAGCAGTTCTTC
TRBV27	TRBJ1-4	once	-	CASTVALGEKLFF	TGTGCCAGCACCGTGGCCCTAGGCGAAAAACTGTTTTTT
TRBV27	TRBJ2-7	-	-	CASSLGTRAYEQYF	TGTGCCAGCAGTTTAGGGACTCGAGCCTACGAGCAGTACTTC
TRBV5-1	TRBJ2-7	-	TRBD1	CASSDTRQGFSYEQYF	TGCGCCAGCAGCGATACTCGACAGGGATTCTCCTACGAGCAGTACTTC
TRBV5-1	TRBJ1-3	-	-	CASSLAGSRQGNTIYF	TGCGCCAGCAGCTTGGCCGGCAGCAGGCAGGGAAACACCATATATTTT
TRBV19	TRBJ2-3	-	TRBD2	CASSDISGGTDTQYF	TGTGCCAGTAGTGACATAAGCGGGGGCACAGATACGCAGTATTTT
TRBV2	TRBJ2-7	-	TRBD2	CASSPRGEGEQYF	TGTGCCAGCAGTCCTCGCGGGGAGGGCGAGCAGTACTTC
TRBV2	TRBJ1-5	-	-	CASSVQGWNQPQHF	TGTGCCAGCAGTGTGCAGGGGTGGAATCAGCCCCAGCATTTT